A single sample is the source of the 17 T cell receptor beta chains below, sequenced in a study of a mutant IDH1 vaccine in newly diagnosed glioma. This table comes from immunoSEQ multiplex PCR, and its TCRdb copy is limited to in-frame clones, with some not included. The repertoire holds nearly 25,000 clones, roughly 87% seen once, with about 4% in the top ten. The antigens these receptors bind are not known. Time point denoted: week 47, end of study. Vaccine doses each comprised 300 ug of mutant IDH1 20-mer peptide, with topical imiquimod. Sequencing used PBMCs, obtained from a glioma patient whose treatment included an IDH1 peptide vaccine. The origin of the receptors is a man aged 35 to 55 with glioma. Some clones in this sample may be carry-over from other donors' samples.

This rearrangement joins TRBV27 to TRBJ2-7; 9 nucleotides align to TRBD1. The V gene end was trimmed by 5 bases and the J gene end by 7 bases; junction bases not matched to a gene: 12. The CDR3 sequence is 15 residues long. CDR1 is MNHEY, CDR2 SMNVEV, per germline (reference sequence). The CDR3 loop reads CASSPTTGGTGEQYF. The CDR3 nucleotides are TGTGCCAGCAGTCCTACGACAGGGGGGACGGGGGAGCAGTACTTC.

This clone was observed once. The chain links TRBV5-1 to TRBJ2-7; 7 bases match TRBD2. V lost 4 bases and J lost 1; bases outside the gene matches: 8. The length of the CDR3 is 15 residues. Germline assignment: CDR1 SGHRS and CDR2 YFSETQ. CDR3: CASSTDGGGSYEQYF. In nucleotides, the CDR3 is TGCGCCAGCAGCACTGATGGCGGGGGATCCTACGAGCAGTACTTC.

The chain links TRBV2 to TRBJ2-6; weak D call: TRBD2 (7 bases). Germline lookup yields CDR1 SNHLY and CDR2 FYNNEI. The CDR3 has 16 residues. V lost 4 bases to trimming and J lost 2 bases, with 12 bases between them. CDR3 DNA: TGTGCCAGCAGTGTTTCGGGGGGCACTGGGGCCAACGTCCTGACTTTC. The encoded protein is CASSVSGGTGANVLTF.

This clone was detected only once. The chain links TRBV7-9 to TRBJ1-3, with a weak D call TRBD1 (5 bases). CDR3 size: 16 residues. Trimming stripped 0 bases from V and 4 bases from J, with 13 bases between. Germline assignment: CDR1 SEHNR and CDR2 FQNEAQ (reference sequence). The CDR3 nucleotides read TGTGCCAGCAGCTTAGCGACGGGGCAGGGCGGAAACACCATATATTTT. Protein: CASSLATGQGGNTIYF.

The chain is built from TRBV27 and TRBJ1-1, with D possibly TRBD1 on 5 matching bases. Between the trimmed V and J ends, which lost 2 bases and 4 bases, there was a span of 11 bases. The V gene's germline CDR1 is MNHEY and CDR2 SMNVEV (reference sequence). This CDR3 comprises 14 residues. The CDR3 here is CASSLLGGGTEAFF. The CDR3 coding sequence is TGTGCCAGCAGTTTACTCGGGGGGGGCACTGAAGCTTTCTTT.

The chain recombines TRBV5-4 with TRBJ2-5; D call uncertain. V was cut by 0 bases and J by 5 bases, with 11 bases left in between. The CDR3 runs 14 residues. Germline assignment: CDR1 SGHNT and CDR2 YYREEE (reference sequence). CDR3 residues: CASSLALSKETQYF. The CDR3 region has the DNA TGTGCCAGCAGCTTGGCTCTCTCCAAGGAGACCCAGTACTTC.

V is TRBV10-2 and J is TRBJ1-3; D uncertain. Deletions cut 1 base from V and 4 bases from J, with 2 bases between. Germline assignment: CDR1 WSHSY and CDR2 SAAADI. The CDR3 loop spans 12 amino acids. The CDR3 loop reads CASSEFGNTIYF. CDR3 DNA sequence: TGCGCCAGCAGTGAGTTCGGAAACACCATATATTTT.

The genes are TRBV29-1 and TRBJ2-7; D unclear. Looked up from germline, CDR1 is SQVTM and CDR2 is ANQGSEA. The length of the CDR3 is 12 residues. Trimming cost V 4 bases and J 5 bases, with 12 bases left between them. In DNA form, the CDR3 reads TGCAGCGTTGCGACACCGTGGGACGAGCAGTACTTC. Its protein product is CSVATPWDEQYF.

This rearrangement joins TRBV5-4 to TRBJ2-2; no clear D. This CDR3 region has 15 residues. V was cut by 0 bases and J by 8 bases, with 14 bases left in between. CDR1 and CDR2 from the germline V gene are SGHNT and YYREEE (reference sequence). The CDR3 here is CASSLDLGRRGELFF. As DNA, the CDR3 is TGTGCCAGCAGCTTGGATCTCGGACGGCGAGGGGAGCTGTTTTTT.

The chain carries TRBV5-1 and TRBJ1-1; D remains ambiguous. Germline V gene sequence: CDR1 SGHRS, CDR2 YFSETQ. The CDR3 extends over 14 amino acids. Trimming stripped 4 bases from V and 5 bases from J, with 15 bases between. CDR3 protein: CASSLSPRETEAFF. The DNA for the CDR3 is TGCGCCAGCAGCCTATCCCCCAGAGAGACTGAAGCTTTCTTT.

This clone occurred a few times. CDR3 in amino acids: CATSRGGSSYNEQFF. The CDR3 nucleotides are TGTGCCACCAGCAGAGGAGGGAGCTCTTACAATGAGCAGTTCTTC. The chain combines TRBV15 with TRBJ2-1; possibly TRBD2 for D (5 bases). Trimming removed 1 base from V and 4 bases from J, with 11 bases in between. This CDR3 contains 15 residues. CDR1 is LNHNV and CDR2 is YYDKDF in the germline V gene (reference sequence).

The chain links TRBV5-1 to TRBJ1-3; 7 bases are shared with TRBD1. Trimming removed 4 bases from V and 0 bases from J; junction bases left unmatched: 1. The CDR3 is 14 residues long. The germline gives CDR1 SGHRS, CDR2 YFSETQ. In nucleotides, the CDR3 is TGCGCCAGCAGCCAGGGGGTCTCTGGAAACACCATATATTTT. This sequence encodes CASSQGVSGNTIYF.

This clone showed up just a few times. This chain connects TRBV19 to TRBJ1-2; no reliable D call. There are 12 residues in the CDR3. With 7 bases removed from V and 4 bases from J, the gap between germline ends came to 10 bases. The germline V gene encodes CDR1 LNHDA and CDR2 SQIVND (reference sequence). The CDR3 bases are TGTGCCAGTAACCTGAAGGGCTATGGCTACACCTTC. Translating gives CASNLKGYGYTF.

CDR3 amino acids: CASSLLGGYEQYF. DNA of the CDR3: TGTGCCAGCAGCTTACTGGGGGGCTACGAGCAGTACTTC. V and J are TRBV11-3 and TRBJ2-7, with D perhaps TRBD2 (6 bases). Trimming pared 2 bases from V and 3 bases from J, leaving 8 bases between. This CDR3 spans 13 amino acids. Germline V gene lookup returns CDR1 SGHNT and CDR2 YENEEA. The whole variable domain, filled in from reference TRBV11-3 and TRBJ2-7, reads EAGVVQSPRYKIIEKKQPVAFWCNPISGHNTLYWYLQNLGQGPELLIRYENEEAVDDSQLPKDRFSAERLKGVDSTLKIQPAELGDSAVYLCASSLLGGYEQYFGPGTRLTVT.

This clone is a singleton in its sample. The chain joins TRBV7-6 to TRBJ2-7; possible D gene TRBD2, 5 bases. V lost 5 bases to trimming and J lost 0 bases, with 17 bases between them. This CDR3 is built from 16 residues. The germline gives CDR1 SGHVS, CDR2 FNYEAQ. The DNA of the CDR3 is TGTGCCAGCAGCCAGGAGACGGTTAGCGTCTCCTACGAGCAGTACTTC. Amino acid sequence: CASSQETVSVSYEQYF.

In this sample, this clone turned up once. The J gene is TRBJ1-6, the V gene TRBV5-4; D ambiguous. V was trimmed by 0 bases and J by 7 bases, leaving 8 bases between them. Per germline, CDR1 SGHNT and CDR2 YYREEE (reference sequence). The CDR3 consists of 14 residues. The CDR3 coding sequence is TGTGCCAGCAGCTTGGTACCGCTAAATTCACCCCTCCACTTT. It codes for CASSLVPLNSPLHF.

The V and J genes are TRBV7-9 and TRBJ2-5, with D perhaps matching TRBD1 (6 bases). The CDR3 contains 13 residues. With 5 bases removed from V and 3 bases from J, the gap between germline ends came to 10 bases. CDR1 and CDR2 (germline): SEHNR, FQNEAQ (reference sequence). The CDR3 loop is CASSPSGEETQYF. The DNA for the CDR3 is TGTGCCAGCAGCCCCTCAGGGGAAGAGACCCAGTACTTC.